These 2 T cell receptor beta chains were sequenced from one sample in a study of vaccination and CD4 T cells after COVID-19. Their antigens are not known. The Oncomine TCR Beta short-read assay sequenced DNA from cultured CD4+ T cells. MiXCR, run by TCRdb on the PCR reads, gives a single entry per CDR3 protein. There are about 25,000 distinct CDR3 sequences in the sample; around 30% occur only once, and less than 4% lies in the top ten. Stated time point: late sampling 161 to 241 days after vaccination in a few convalescent patients. Documented treatment: roughly 10-day PBMC culture with coronavirus spike peptide pools or control peptides (ViraFEST assay). Sequenced here: CD4+ T cells from blood, cultured in vitro, sampled about 7 months after SARS-CoV-2 vaccination. These receptor sequences come from a human donor who had recovered from COVID-19.

This clonotype was counted a few times. The V gene is TRBV20-1, the J gene TRBJ2-7; D not certain. The CDR3 loop spans 14 amino acids. Germline CDR1 reads DFQATT; CDR2 reads SNEGSKA (reference sequence). The V end lost 6 bases, the J end lost 2 bases, and 17 bases lay between the germline ends. CDR3 bases: TGCAGTGCCCGTTCGGACCAACATCCCTACGAGCAGTACTTC. As protein: CSARSDQHPYEQYF.

V is TRBV28 and J is TRBJ1-5; tentative D call: TRBD1 (6 bases). Deletions cut 5 bases from V and 5 bases from J, with 16 bases between. This CDR3 is built from 15 residues. In germline, CDR1 is MDHEN, CDR2 SYDVKM. The CDR3 region is CASSLGQLRDQPQHF. CDR3 nucleotides: TGTGCCAGCAGTCTTGGACAGTTGAGAGATCAGCCCCAGCATTTT. The variable domain in full, completed from reference TRBV28 and TRBJ1-5, reads DVKVTQSSRYLVKRTGEKVFLECVQDMDHENMFWYRQDPGLGLRLIYFSYDVKMKEKGDIPEGYSVSREKKERFSLILESASTNQTSMYLCASSLGQLRDQPQHFGDGTRLSIL.